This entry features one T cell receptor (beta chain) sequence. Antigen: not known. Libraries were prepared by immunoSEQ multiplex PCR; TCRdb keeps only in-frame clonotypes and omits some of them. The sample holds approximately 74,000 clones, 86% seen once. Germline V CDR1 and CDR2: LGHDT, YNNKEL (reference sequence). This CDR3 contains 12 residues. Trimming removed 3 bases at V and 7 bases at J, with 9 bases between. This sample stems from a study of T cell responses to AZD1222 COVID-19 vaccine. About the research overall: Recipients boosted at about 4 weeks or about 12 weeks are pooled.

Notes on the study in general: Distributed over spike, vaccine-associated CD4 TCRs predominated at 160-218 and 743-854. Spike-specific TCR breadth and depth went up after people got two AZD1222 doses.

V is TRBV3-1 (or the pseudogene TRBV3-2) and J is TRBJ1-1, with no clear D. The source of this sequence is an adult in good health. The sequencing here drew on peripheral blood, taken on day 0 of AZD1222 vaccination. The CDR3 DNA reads TGTGCCAGCAGCCAGGTAGGGCGTGAAGCTTTCTTT. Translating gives CASSQVGREAFF.